Given below is one T cell receptor (beta chain) in context. The antigen remains undetermined. This entry is derived from a study of CD8 T cells in Susac syndrome. Study findings and constraints: The TCR sequencing and HLA analysis in the study involved a relatively small number of individuals, as the study acknowledged.

After extraction with the RNeasy kit, roughly 0.45 to 1 ug of the RNA was reverse transcribed using random hexamers. Coverage of TCR beta CDR3 amplification by immunoSEQ multiplex PCR extended to 54 Vbeta and 13 Jbeta. One entry per CDR3 protein results from TCRdb running MiXCR on the immunoSEQ multiplex PCR reads. The sample carries some 120,000 distinct CDR3 sequences, around 96% recorded once. This CDR3 is built from 15 residues. With V trimmed by 1 base and J by 2 bases, 4 bases remained unmatched. Germline-derived CDR1 and CDR2 are LGHDT and YNNKEL (reference sequence). The clonotype originates from a human donor in good health. The sample consisted of CD4+ T cells from PBMCs. V and J are TRBV3-1 and TRBJ2-7; the match to TRBD2 covers 8 bases. CDR3 nucleotides: TGTGCCAGCAGCCAAGTTCCCGGGAGGGCCTACGAGCAGTACTTC. Translated, it gives CASSQVPGRAYEQYF.